These 20 T cell receptor beta chains were all obtained from the same sample, sequenced in a study of blood T cell repertoires in COVID-19. The protocol was immunoSEQ multiplex PCR, while the TCRdb copy is restricted to in-frame clones and leaves out a portion. The table has under 250,000 clones, over 70% seen once. The sample comprised peripheral blood. These receptors all stem from a man aged 40-49 years with active or convalescent COVID-19.

This chain connects TRBV11-3 to TRBJ1-1; D remains unclear. The germline V gene has CDR1 SGHNT and CDR2 YENEEA. Trimming shortened V by 4 bases and J by 2 bases, and 11 bases separated the two germline ends. The CDR3 has 14 amino acids. The CDR3 sequence is CASSSFTYNTEAFF. The CDR3 DNA reads as TGTGCCAGCAGCTCCTTTACTTATAACACTGAAGCTTTCTTT.

The rearrangement uses TRBV6-1 and TRBJ1-5; the D gene is possibly TRBD1 (5 bases). With 2 bases removed from V and 5 bases from J, the gap between germline ends came to 13 bases. The CDR3 has 15 amino acids. The germline V gene encodes CDR1 MNHNS and CDR2 SASEGT. The CDR3 DNA sequence: TGTGCCAGCAGTGAAAGTGTTACAGGAGATCAGCCCCAGCATTTT. Translation gives CASSESVTGDQPQHF.

The V and J genes are TRBV6-5 and TRBJ2-7; 7 bases line up with TRBD1. Germline CDR1 is MNHEY and CDR2 is SVGAGI. Trimming at V came to 8 bases and at J to 2 bases, leaving 6 bases not matched to a gene. The CDR3 has 13 amino acids. CDR3 region: CASYRDSPYEQYF. The CDR3 DNA reads as TGTGCCAGCTATCGGGACAGCCCCTACGAGCAGTACTTC.

V is TRBV11-2 and J is TRBJ1-2; D call uncertain. From germline, CDR1 is SGHAT and CDR2 FQNNGV. V lost 1 base and J 5 bases, leaving 5 bases between the germline ends. The CDR3 extends over 12 amino acids. This CDR3 reads CASSLGVYGYTF. The CDR3 DNA reads TGTGCCAGCAGCTTAGGAGTATATGGCTACACCTTC.

This clone has just a few counts. The rearrangement uses TRBV5-1 and TRBJ1-3; 9 bases fit TRBD1. After removal of 4 bases from V and 2 bases from J, the junction contained 7 bases not matched to a gene. The germline V gene encodes CDR1 SGHRS and CDR2 YFSETQ. The CDR3 is 16 amino acids. CDR3: CASSVGQGTAGNTIYF. CDR3 nucleotides: TGCGCCAGCAGCGTAGGACAGGGGACGGCTGGAAACACCATATATTTT.

The chain recombines TRBV5-5 with TRBJ1-5; D possibly corresponds to TRBD1 (6 bases). This CDR3 has 13 amino acids. The V gene's germline CDR1 is SGHKS and CDR2 YYEKEE (reference sequence). V was cut by 3 bases and J by 7 bases, with 11 bases left in between. The CDR3, as DNA: TGTGCCAGCAGCTCCCAGGGGCTCCAGCCCCAGCATTTT. It yields the protein CASSSQGLQPQHF.

J is TRBJ2-1 and V is TRBV5-6, with D perhaps TRBD2 (6 bases). This CDR3 has 16 amino acids. Germline loops: CDR1 SGHDT, CDR2 YYEEEE. V was cut by 0 bases and J by 0 bases, with 10 bases left in between. For the CDR3, the DNA is TGTGCCAGCAGCTTGGGTGTCGGGGGCTCCTACAATGAGCAGTTCTTC. Amino acid sequence: CASSLGVGGSYNEQFF.

This clone was counted once. The chain combines TRBV19 with TRBJ1-2, with a possible D match to TRBD1 (5 bases). CDR1 is LNHDA, CDR2 SQIVND, per germline (reference sequence). V was clipped by 7 bases and J by 5 bases, with 20 bases between them. This CDR3 has 15 amino acids. CDR3 sequence reads: CASKYSVSGGYGYTF. The CDR3 DNA reads TGTGCCAGTAAATACTCGGTCTCGGGGGGTTATGGCTACACCTTC. The complete variable domain, with remaining parts taken from reference TRBV19 and TRBJ1-2, reads DGGITQSPKYLFRKEGQNVTLSCEQNLNHDAMYWYRQDPGQGLRLIYYSQIVNDFQKGDIAEGYSVSREKKESFPLTVTSAQKNPTAFYLCASKYSVSGGYGYTFGSGTRLTVV.

CDR3 loop: CASSFGRDTDTQYF. In nucleotides, the CDR3 is TGTGCCAGCAGCTTTGGGCGGGACACAGATACGCAGTATTTT. The chain uses TRBV5-5 and TRBJ2-3; TRBD2 is a possible D gene (6 bases). This CDR3 is built from 14 residues. Between the trimmed V and J ends, which lost 2 bases and 2 bases, there was a span of 9 bases. Germline V CDR1 and CDR2: SGHKS, YYEKEE (reference sequence). The full variable domain, its missing parts supplied by reference TRBV5-5 and TRBJ2-3, is DAGVTQSPTHLIKTRGQQVTLRCSPISGHKSVSWYQQVLGQGPQFIFQYYEKEERGRGNFPDRFSARQFPNYSSELNVNALLLGDSALYLCASSFGRDTDTQYFGPGTRLTVL.

The chain uses TRBV10-3 and TRBJ1-5; the match to TRBD1 covers 8 bases. V shed 10 bases and J 5 bases; nucleotides not matched to a gene: 10. This CDR3 contains 14 residues. Germline V gene lookup returns CDR1 ENHRY and CDR2 SYGVKD. CDR3 sequence: CATAEQGVDQPQHF. In DNA, the CDR3 is TGTGCCACCGCGGAACAGGGGGTCGATCAGCCCCAGCATTTT.

This clone was recorded once. The rearrangement uses TRBV19 and TRBJ2-2, with 12 bases matching TRBD1. Germline trimming cut 7 bases from V and 4 bases from J; bases unmatched to any gene: 4. This CDR3 comprises 15 residues. Germline V lookup: CDR1 LNHDA, CDR2 SQIVND (reference sequence). The CDR3 loop is CASTGTGGSTGELFF. The CDR3 DNA sequence: TGTGCCAGTACAGGGACAGGGGGCTCCACCGGGGAGCTGTTTTTT.

The sample holds one count of this clone. The chain couples TRBV30 to TRBJ2-5, with D unclear. The length of the CDR3 is 13 residues. The V gene lost 0 bases and the J gene lost 2 bases, with 7 bases spanning the gap. Germline loops: CDR1 GTSNPN, CDR2 SVGIG (reference sequence). The CDR3 nucleotides are TGTGCCTGGAGTGTACAGATACAAGAGACCCAGTACTTC. This gives the protein CAWSVQIQETQYF.

As concerns this clone: At the DNA level, this CDR3 is encoded by other sequences in the same sample as well. The chain has TRBV3-1 (or the pseudogene TRBV3-2) and TRBJ2-7, with D possibly being TRBD1 (6 bases). The CDR3 is 14 residues long. The germline V gene has CDR1 LGHDT and CDR2 YNNKEL (reference sequence). V was pared by 3 bases and J by 0 bases, with 9 bases between. The CDR3 DNA reads TGTGCCAGCAGCCAGGGCAGGGGCTCCTACGAGCAGTACTTC. Residues: CASSQGRGSYEQYF.

J is TRBJ1-5 and V is TRBV19; 7 bases line up with TRBD1. V lost 1 base, J lost 7 bases, and 7 bases stayed unmatched. This CDR3 is 15 amino acids long. Germline V gene lookup returns CDR1 LNHDA and CDR2 SQIVND (reference sequence). CDR3 in DNA: TGTGCCAGTAGTATAGTGGGACAGTTTGACCAGCCCCAGCATTTT. Amino acid sequence: CASSIVGQFDQPQHF.

V usage is TRBV7-9 and J usage is TRBJ1-2; tentatively, D is TRBD1 (6 bases). V was cut by 3 bases and J by 8 bases, with 19 bases left in between. Germline V gene lookup returns CDR1 SEHNR and CDR2 FQNEAQ (reference sequence). CDR3 size: 15 residues. The DNA of the CDR3 is TGTGCCAGCAGCTTCCAACAGGGCTCCTCTTACGGCTACACCTTC. Amino acids: CASSFQQGSSYGYTF.

V usage is TRBV2 and J usage is TRBJ1-3; no reliable D call. Germline CDR1 is SNHLY and CDR2 is FYNNEI. V lost 6 bases and J 0 bases, leaving 12 bases between the germline ends. CDR3 length: 15 amino acids. The chain's CDR3 is CASRADMSSGNTIYF. CDR3 bases: TGTGCCAGCAGAGCTGACATGAGCTCTGGAAACACCATATATTTT. Combining the CDR3 with reference TRBV2 and TRBJ1-3 gives the whole variable domain EPEVTQTPSHQVTQMGQEVILRCVPISNHLYFYWYRQILGQKVEFLVSFYNNEISEKSEIFDDQFSVERPDGSNFTLKIRSTKLEDSAMYFCASRADMSSGNTIYFGEGSWLTVV.

This chain connects TRBV12-3 or TRBV12-4 to TRBJ1-6; D unresolved. The CDR3 extends over 13 amino acids. With 9 bases removed from V and 3 bases from J, the gap between germline ends came to 9 bases. The CDR3 loop reads CASQTYYNSPLHF. For the CDR3, the DNA is TGTGCCAGTCAGACATACTATAATTCACCCCTCCACTTT.

The chain combines TRBV30 with TRBJ1-5; D unclear. Trimming left V 4 bases short and J 2 bases short, with 18 bases between. CDR3 length equals 16 residues. CDR1 and CDR2 (germline): GTSNPN, SVGIG (reference sequence). The CDR3 bases are TGTGCCTGGACCGCCCCAGGTAAAGACGGCAATCAGCCCCAGCATTTT. Protein: CAWTAPGKDGNQPQHF. Full variable domain (rest looked up from reference TRBV30 and TRBJ1-5): SQTIHQWPATLVQPVGSPLSLECTVEGTSNPNLYWYRQAAGRGLQLLFYSVGIGQISSEVPQNLSASRPQDRQFILSSKKLLLSDSGFYLCAWTAPGKDGNQPQHFGDGTRLSIL.

V usage is TRBV12-3 or TRBV12-4 and J usage is TRBJ1-2, with 9 bases lining up with TRBD1. The CDR3 is made up of 13 amino acids. V gave up 9 bases and J gave up 4 bases; unmatched junction bases: 6. The CDR3 DNA is TGTGCCAGTGGGACAGGGCAGACCTATGGCTACACCTTC. Its protein product is CASGTGQTYGYTF.

The chain is built from TRBV27 and TRBJ1-1; a weak D match, TRBD1 (6 bases). V lost 3 bases and J lost 0, with 8 bases in between. CDR1 is MNHEY, CDR2 SMNVEV, per germline (reference sequence). The CDR3 contains 14 residues. The CDR3 bases are TGTGCCAGCAGTTTTGGACAGCTGAACACTGAAGCTTTCTTT. Translating gives CASSFGQLNTEAFF.